This T cell receptor (beta chain) came from a study of lymphopenia after photon versus proton radiotherapy. Regarding the study as a whole: After the lymphocyte nadir, photon-treated repertoires showed oligoclonal expansion, especially of CD8+ Temra cells. Post-nadir TCR diversity decline inversely tracked overall survival among those who died.

CDR1 and CDR2 from the germline V gene are SNHLY and FYNNEI. The CDR3 has 15 amino acids. The V and J ends lost 3 bases and 3 bases, in that order; junction bases with no gene match: 1. This clone has a single count. Its antigen is not identified. TCRdb's table, derived via immunoSEQ multiplex PCR, lists solely in-frame clones and lacks some. The sample carries approximately 160,000 clones, 88% recorded once. The source of this sequence is a man aged 50-60 years with gastric cancer. The chain uses TRBV2 and TRBJ2-7; 14 bases are shared with TRBD2. The sample was peripheral blood, taken from a patient treated with photon-based radiotherapy. The CDR3 spells CASSDGLAGGYEQYF. The CDR3 nucleotides are TGTGCCAGCAGTGACGGACTAGCGGGGGGCTACGAGCAGTACTTC.